This entry concerns a single T cell receptor (beta chain). Its antigen is currently not known. The sample holds no much larger clone one base away, and base qualities are not on file. The entry originates in a study of blood T cell repertoires in COVID-19 (dated by TCRdb to about 2020). Study-level background: Samples covering the acute and convalescent phases of COVID-19 were provided by collaborators in the United States, Italy and Spain. Subjects who had been exposed to COVID-19, were actively infected with it, or had recovered from it provided the deeply sampled blood TCRbeta repertoires that made up the dataset. Where available, HLA class I and class II types were obtained from metadata supplied by the sample provider rather than from assay-based typing. A de-identified subject ID, COVID-19 status, age in years and sex were almost always included in the sample metadata. The samples were drawn from the first 160 participants of the ongoing ImmuneRACE study and from 1,254 subjects provided by 6 global collaborators. The prospective study material was composed of cDNA or gDNA derived from T cells, B-cell-depleted T cells, or PBMCs. The repertoires were released in a freely available public database meant as a resource for research on the immune response to SARS-CoV-2. The study at large found these results: How much clinical and demographic metadata was included differed by source and by participant, and the metadata was provided uncurated.

One collaborating source in Seattle enrolled patients while the patients were actively infected and followed the patients over time throughout the course of disease. The collaborating institutions used their own protocols to collect whole blood in K2EDTA tubes. For TCRbeta analysis, collaborators shipped samples in one of three forms: frozen whole blood, isolated PBMCs, or DNA extracted from either of those sample types. TCRbeta CDR3 regions were amplified from genomic DNA by means of the immunoSEQ Assay, a bias-controlled multiplex PCR. For the original study's pipeline: Nucleated cell counts per sample were estimated from amplification of reference gene primers within the assay. To quantify the absolute abundance of each unique TCRbeta CDR3 rearrangement, sequence reads were collapsed and filtered. For each sample, productive Simpson clonality was calculated as the square root of Simpson's diversity index across productive rearrangements. TCRdb took over this immuneACCESS table, retaining in-frame rearrangements with V and J assigned. Such tables are incomplete; in checked studies, under half of the missing clones stem from an unresolved V gene, and the remainder is unexplained. That table supplies the V and J calls and clone size; D and trimming were determined from the DNA. The sample table holds roughly 150,000 clones, of which 70% to 90% were seen once. The ten most abundant clones make up around 8% of the sample.

The CDR3 sequence holds 14 residues, the cysteine and phenylalanine included. Only the CDR3 part of the read is kept: 42 bases, read in frame from the first base. According to the germline V gene, CDR1 reads SNHLY and CDR2 reads FYNNEI. A distance of 11 bases separates the germline ends of V and J, which lose 6 bases and 0 bases respectively. The chain employs TRBV2 and TRBJ1-1, with TRBD1 as a weak D call on 5 bases. The sequencing sample was made of peripheral blood. The clonotype was recovered from an older woman with COVID-19, enrolled during active disease. The sequence in DNA is TGTGCCAGCAGAGGGACTGCCCTGAACACTGAAGCTTTCTTT. The encoded protein is CASRGTALNTEAFF.